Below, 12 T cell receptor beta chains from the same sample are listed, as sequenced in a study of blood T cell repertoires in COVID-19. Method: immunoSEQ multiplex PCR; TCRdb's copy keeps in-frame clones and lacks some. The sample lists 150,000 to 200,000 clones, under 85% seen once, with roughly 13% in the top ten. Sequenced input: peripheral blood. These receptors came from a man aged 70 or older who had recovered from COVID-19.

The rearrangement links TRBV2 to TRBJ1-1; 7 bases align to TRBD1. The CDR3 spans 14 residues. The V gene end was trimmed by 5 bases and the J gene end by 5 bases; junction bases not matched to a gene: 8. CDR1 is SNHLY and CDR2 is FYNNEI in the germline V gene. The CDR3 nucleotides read TGTGCCAGCAGTAGTCGACAGGGAACGACTGAAGCTTTCTTT. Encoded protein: CASSSRQGTTEAFF.

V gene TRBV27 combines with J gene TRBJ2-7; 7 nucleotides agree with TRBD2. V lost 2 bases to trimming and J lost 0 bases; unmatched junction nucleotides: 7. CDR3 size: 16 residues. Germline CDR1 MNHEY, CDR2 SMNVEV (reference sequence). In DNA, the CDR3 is TGTGCCAGCAGTTTAAGCGGGACCACTACCTCCTACGAGCAGTACTTC. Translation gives CASSLSGTTTSYEQYF.

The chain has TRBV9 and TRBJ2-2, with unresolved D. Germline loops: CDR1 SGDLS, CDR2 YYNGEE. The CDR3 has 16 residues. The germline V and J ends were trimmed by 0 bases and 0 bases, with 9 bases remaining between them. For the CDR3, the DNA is TGTGCCAGCAGCGTAGACCCGTACTCGAACACCGGGGAGCTGTTTTTT. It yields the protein CASSVDPYSNTGELFF.

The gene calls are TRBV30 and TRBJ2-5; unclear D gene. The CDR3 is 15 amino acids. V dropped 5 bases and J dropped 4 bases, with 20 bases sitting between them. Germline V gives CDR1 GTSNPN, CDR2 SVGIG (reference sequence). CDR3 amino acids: CAWPQTPDCRETQYF. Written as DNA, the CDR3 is TGTGCCTGGCCGCAGACACCCGATTGTAGAGAGACCCAGTACTTC.

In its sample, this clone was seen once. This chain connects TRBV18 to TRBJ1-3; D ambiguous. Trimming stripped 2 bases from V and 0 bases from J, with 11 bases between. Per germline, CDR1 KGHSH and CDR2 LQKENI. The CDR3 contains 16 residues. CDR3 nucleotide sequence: TGTGCCAGCTCACCAAGCGCGGGGTTCTCTGGAAACACCATATATTTT. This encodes CASSPSAGFSGNTIYF.

CDR3 sequence reads: CASSLVQGGYEKLFF. CDR3 in DNA: TGTGCCAGCAGCTTGGTACAGGGTGGATATGAAAAACTGTTTTTT. This chain joins TRBV5-6 and TRBJ1-4; TRBD1 might be the D (6 bases). Germline V gene lookup returns CDR1 SGHDT and CDR2 YYEEEE. Trimming pared 0 bases from V and 6 bases from J, leaving 12 bases between. This CDR3 has 15 residues.

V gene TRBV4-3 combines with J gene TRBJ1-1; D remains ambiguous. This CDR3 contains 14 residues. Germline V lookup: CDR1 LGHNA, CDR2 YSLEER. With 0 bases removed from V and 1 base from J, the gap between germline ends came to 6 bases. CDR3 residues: CASSQDMRNTEAFF. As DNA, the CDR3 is TGCGCCAGCAGCCAAGACATGCGGAACACTGAAGCTTTCTTT.

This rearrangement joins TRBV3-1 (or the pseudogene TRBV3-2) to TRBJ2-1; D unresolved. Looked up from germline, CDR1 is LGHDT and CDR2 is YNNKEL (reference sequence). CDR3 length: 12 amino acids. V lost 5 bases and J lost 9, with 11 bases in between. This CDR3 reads CASSSIVGEQFF. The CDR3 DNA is TGTGCCAGCAGCTCTATAGTCGGTGAGCAGTTCTTC.

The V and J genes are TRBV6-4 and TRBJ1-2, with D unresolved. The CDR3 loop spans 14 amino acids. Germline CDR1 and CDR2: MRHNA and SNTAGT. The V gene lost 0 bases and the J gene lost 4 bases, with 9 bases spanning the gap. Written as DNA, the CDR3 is TGTGCCAGCAGTGACTCGACTCCTGGCTATGGCTACACCTTC. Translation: CASSDSTPGYGYTF.

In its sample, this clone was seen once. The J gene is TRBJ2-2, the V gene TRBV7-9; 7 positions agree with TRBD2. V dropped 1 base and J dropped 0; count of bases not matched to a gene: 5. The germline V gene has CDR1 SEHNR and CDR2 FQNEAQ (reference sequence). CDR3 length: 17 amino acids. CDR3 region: CASSLGQAGANTGELFF. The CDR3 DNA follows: TGTGCCAGCAGCTTAGGGCAGGCGGGAGCGAACACCGGGGAGCTGTTTTTT. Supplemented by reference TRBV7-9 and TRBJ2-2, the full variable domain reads DTGVSQNPRHKITKRGQNVTFRCDPISEHNRLYWYRQTLGQGPEFLTYFQNEAQLEKSRLLSDRFSAERPKGSFSTLEIQRTEQGDSAMYLCASSLGQAGANTGELFFGEGSRLTVL.

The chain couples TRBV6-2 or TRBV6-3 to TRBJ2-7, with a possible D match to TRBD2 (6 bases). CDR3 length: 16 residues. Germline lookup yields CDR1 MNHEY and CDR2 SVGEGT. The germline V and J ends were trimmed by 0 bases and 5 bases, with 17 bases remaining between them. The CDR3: CASSYSAELGGHEQYF. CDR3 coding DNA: TGTGCCAGCAGTTACTCGGCAGAACTAGGAGGGCACGAGCAGTACTTC.

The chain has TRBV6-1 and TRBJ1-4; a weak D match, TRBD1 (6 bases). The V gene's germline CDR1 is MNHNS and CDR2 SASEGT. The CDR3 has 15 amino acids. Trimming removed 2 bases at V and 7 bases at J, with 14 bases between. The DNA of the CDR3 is TGTGCCAGCAGTGAATCTGGGGGCTACGGTGAAAAACTGTTTTTT. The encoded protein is CASSESGGYGEKLFF.